These 26 T cell receptor beta chains originate from one sample sequenced in a study of identical twins. TCRdb recomputed calls from the 5' RACE reads with MiXCR, one row per CDR3 protein. The repertoire consists of some 760,000 distinct CDR3 sequences, with roughly 18% occurring once and the leading ten covering around 13%. The data also belong to a second study, concerning T cells expressing NK-cell markers.

Sequencing was done on a sample of PBMCs. These receptors came from a young woman in good health.

This clonotype was observed a handful of times. V gene TRBV6-2 or TRBV6-3 combines with J gene TRBJ1-1; the D is unclear. There are 12 residues in the CDR3. Germline values: CDR1 MNHEY, CDR2 SVGEGT. The ends were cut back, 7 bases at V and 7 bases at J, with 13 bases in the middle. In DNA, the CDR3 is TGTGCCAGCACCCAGACGGGGAATGAAGCTTTCTTT. Its translation: CASTQTGNEAFF.

As regards this clonotype: The CDR3 does not end in the conserved phenylalanine or tryptophan, so this is likely a read error. The limits of the CDR3 on the DNA are not certain, so only TCRdb's listed CDR3 is given. The genes are TRBV7-8 and TRBJ2-1; the D call in the table, TRBD2, was not verified against the DNA. CDR1 is SGHVS, CDR2 FQNEAQ, per germline. The CDR3 contains 11 residues when both ends are counted. The CDR3 is CASSNSGRAYL.

This clonotype was seen more than once but under ten times. The chain combines TRBV4-3 with TRBJ2-1, with a tentative D call TRBD2 (6 bases). Germline V gene data show CDR1 as LGHNA and CDR2 as YSLEER. This CDR3 is 15 amino acids long. The V end was cut by 5 bases, the J end by 7 bases, with 18 bases between. The CDR3 reads CASSKRYGGVNEQFF. The CDR3 DNA reads TGCGCCAGCAGCAAAAGGTATGGCGGGGTGAATGAGCAGTTCTTC.

The gene calls are TRBV20-1 and TRBJ2-5, with D maybe TRBD2 (5 bases). Germline V gene lookup returns CDR1 DFQATT and CDR2 SNEGSKA (reference sequence). This CDR3 region has 13 residues. Trimming removed 3 bases from V and 4 bases from J, with 12 bases in between. The CDR3 here is CSASKVAGETQYF. CDR3 bases: TGCAGTGCTAGTAAAGTGGCGGGAGAGACCCAGTACTTC.

The sample holds a few counts of this clonotype. V is TRBV5-8 and J is TRBJ1-1; 7 nucleotides match TRBD1. V gave up 1 base and J gave up 4 bases; unmatched junction bases: 10. The germline gives CDR1 SGHTS, CDR2 YDEGEE. CDR3 size: 16 residues. The CDR3 reads CASSLYARRDSTEAFF. CDR3 bases: TGTGCCAGCAGCTTGTATGCGCGCCGGGACAGCACTGAAGCTTTCTTT.

This clonotype was detected only a few times. This chain links TRBV6-2 or TRBV6-3 with TRBJ2-5, with TRBD1 identical over 10 bases. Trimming removed 2 bases from V and 5 bases from J; junction bases left unmatched: 11. This CDR3 contains 17 residues. Germline V lookup: CDR1 MNHEY, CDR2 SVGEGT. Here the CDR3 DNA reads TGTGCCAGCAGTTACCCCATCGACAGGGGGCGAGAGGAGACCCAGTACTTC. The encoded protein is CASSYPIDRGREETQYF.

This clonotype has at least ten counts. The chain links TRBV5-1 to TRBJ2-1; perhaps TRBD2 as D (7 bases). The CDR3 contains 13 residues. Trimming took off 6 bases at V and 5 bases at J, with 12 bases between the two ends. CDR1 is SGHRS, CDR2 YFSETQ, per germline. The CDR3 loop is CASKTGTNNEQFF. As DNA, the CDR3 is TGCGCCAGCAAAACAGGGACTAACAATGAGCAGTTCTTC. Combining the CDR3 with reference TRBV5-1 and TRBJ2-1 gives the whole variable domain KAGVTQTPRYLIKTRGQQVTLSCSPISGHRSVSWYQQTPGQGLQFLFEYFSETQRNKGNFPGRFSGRQFSNSRSEMNVSTLELGDSALYLCASKTGTNNEQFFGPGTRLTVL.

The V gene is TRBV18, the J gene TRBJ2-5, with 7 nucleotides matching TRBD1. Germline V gene data show CDR1 as KGHSH and CDR2 as LQKENI. The CDR3 contains 15 residues. V dropped 6 bases and J dropped 1; count of bases not matched to a gene: 8. The CDR3, as DNA: TGTGCCAGCTCCCAAATACAGGGGACCCAAGAGACCCAGTACTTC. This sequence encodes CASSQIQGTQETQYF.

The chain is built from TRBV11-1 and TRBJ2-1; 8 bases fit TRBD2. The germline CDR1 and CDR2 sequences are SGHAT and FQDESV (reference sequence). The trim removed 2 bases at V and 7 bases at J, leaving 16 bases unmatched. The CDR3 is 18 amino acids. CDR3 nucleotide sequence: TGTGCCAGCAGCTTATTTTTACTCCGGAGCGGGAGTGTTAATGAGCAGTTCTTC. Translated, it gives CASSLFLLRSGSVNEQFF.

This rearrangement joins TRBV4-3 to TRBJ2-3; D is unclear. The CDR3 has 13 amino acids. Per the germline V gene, CDR1 is LGHNA and CDR2 is YSLEER. Trimming pared 4 bases from V and 5 bases from J, leaving 10 bases between. The CDR3 bases are TGCGCCAGCAGCCCTCGGACGGGAGATACGCAGTATTTT. Residues: CASSPRTGDTQYF.

V and J are TRBV5-1 and TRBJ2-5; 9 bases align to TRBD2. CDR3 length: 16 residues. The germline V gene has CDR1 SGHRS and CDR2 YFSETQ. V lost 4 bases, J lost 2 bases, and 9 bases stayed unmatched. CDR3 bases: TGCGCCAGCAGCCACGGGGGAGCGGGAGGACAAGAGACCCAGTACTTC. Amino acids: CASSHGGAGGQETQYF.

This clonotype has a handful of counts. The V call is TRBV12-3 or TRBV12-4, the J call TRBJ1-1; 9 bases match TRBD1. The ends lost 7 bases at V and 6 bases at J; junction bases unmatched: 15. The CDR3 runs to 16 residues. The CDR3 nucleotides read TGTGCCAGCAACTTCCGAGGGACAGGGAATAACGCTGAAGCTTTCTTT. Translation: CASNFRGTGNNAEAFF.

This clonotype was seen more than once but under ten times. The chain joins TRBV5-1 to TRBJ2-1; no reliable D call. The CDR3 is 14 amino acids. Germline values: CDR1 SGHRS, CDR2 YFSETQ. Trimming stripped 0 bases from V and 8 bases from J, with 12 bases between. The CDR3 is CASSLEHGEDEQFF. The CDR3 nucleotides read TGCGCCAGCAGCTTGGAGCATGGCGAGGATGAGCAGTTCTTC.

This clonotype was observed at least ten times. V gene TRBV11-3 combines with J gene TRBJ2-4, with a tentative D call TRBD1 (6 bases). The CDR3 runs to 14 residues. V lost 3 bases, J lost 6 bases, and 12 bases lay in between. Germline V gene lookup returns CDR1 SGHNT and CDR2 YENEEA. The CDR3 region is CASSFGDTLNIQYF. CDR3 in DNA: TGTGCCAGCAGCTTTGGGGACACCCTAAACATTCAGTACTTC.

This rearrangement joins TRBV5-1 to TRBJ2-3; possible D gene TRBD2, 5 bases. The CDR3 totals 15 residues. Trimming removed 4 bases at V and 4 bases at J, with 16 bases between. Germline V gene data show CDR1 as SGHRS and CDR2 as YFSETQ. The CDR3 sequence is CASSRTPAQADTQYF. CDR3 sequence (DNA): TGCGCCAGCAGCCGGACTCCAGCCCAGGCAGATACGCAGTATTTT.

This clonotype was detected a few times. This chain uses TRBV7-9 with TRBJ2-7; 7 bases match TRBD2. The CDR3 runs 16 residues. Looked up from germline, CDR1 is SEHNR and CDR2 is FQNEAQ (reference sequence). The junction had 11 bases not matched to a gene; V was cut back by 4 bases and J by 2 bases. The CDR3 region is CASSYRTGTTPYEQYF. CDR3 sequence (DNA): TGTGCCAGCAGCTACCGAACCGGGACTACTCCCTACGAGCAGTACTTC.

The chain is built from TRBV20-1 and TRBJ2-7; no definite D call. The germline CDR1 and CDR2 sequences are DFQATT and SNEGSKA (reference sequence). The CDR3 spans 11 residues. Written as DNA, the CDR3 is TGCTCCGTGAGACTTCGCTACGAGCAGTACTTC. Amino acids: CSVRLRYEQYF.

This rearrangement joins TRBV20-1 to TRBJ2-5, with 9 bases matching TRBD1. Germline values: CDR1 DFQATT, CDR2 SNEGSKA (reference sequence). Trimming at V came to 4 bases and at J to 1 base, leaving 4 bases not matched to a gene. CDR3 length equals 14 residues. The CDR3 is CSATGTGSQETQYF. The CDR3 coding sequence is TGCAGTGCTACCGGGACAGGGAGCCAAGAGACCCAGTACTTC.

The chain combines TRBV6-2 or TRBV6-3 with TRBJ2-7, with 8 bases aligning to TRBD1. Trimming cost V 7 bases and J 7 bases; bases outside gene matches: 9. There are 13 residues in the CDR3. Germline V gene sequence: CDR1 MNHEY, CDR2 SVGEGT. The DNA of the CDR3 is TGTGCCAGCAATTTATACAGGGGGATGGAGCAGTACTTC. Its protein product is CASNLYRGMEQYF.

The chain links TRBV12-3 or TRBV12-4 to TRBJ1-2, with D possibly TRBD1 on 5 matching bases. The V and J ends lost 4 bases and 8 bases respectively, with 11 bases between them. The CDR3 covers 12 residues. This CDR3 is CASSSSNRGYTF. CDR3 coding DNA: TGTGCCAGCAGTTCTTCAAACAGGGGCTACACCTTC.

The chain couples TRBV5-1 to TRBJ2-1, with a weak D call TRBD1 (5 bases). The DNA end is a closer match to TRBJ2-5, so the J assignment may be wrong. Per germline, CDR1 SGHRS and CDR2 YFSETQ. CDR3 length: 12 residues. This CDR3 reads CASSLESGHQYF. CDR3 nucleotides: TGCGCCAGCAGCTTGGAATCAGGACACCAGTACTTC.

The V call is TRBV5-1, the J call TRBJ1-4; no firm D call. The CDR3 consists of 15 residues. Germline-derived CDR1 and CDR2 are SGHRS and YFSETQ. Trimming took off 6 bases at V and 3 bases at J, with 15 bases between the two ends. The CDR3: CASTSGGSANEKLFF. CDR3 DNA: TGCGCCAGCACCTCCGGCGGGTCGGCTAATGAAAAACTGTTTTTT.

The sample holds many counts of this clonotype. J is TRBJ2-3 and V is TRBV7-2; 11 bases are shared with TRBD2. Germline CDR1 is SGHTA and CDR2 is FQGNSA. The CDR3 runs 15 residues. The V and J ends lost 5 bases and 4 bases, in that order; junction bases with no gene match: 5. The CDR3, as DNA: TGTGCCAGCAGCCCCGGGACTAGCGGCTCAGATACGCAGTATTTT. Translation: CASSPGTSGSDTQYF.

This clonotype was counted between two and nine times. This chain links TRBV6-2 or TRBV6-3 with TRBJ1-2, with D possibly matching TRBD1 (5 bases). The CDR3 length is 14 residues. Looked up from germline, CDR1 is MNHEY and CDR2 is SVGEGT. V was clipped by 6 bases and J by 2 bases, with 13 bases between them. CDR3 amino acids: CASRTGTVNYGYTF. Here the CDR3 DNA reads TGTGCCAGCAGGACCGGGACGGTAAACTATGGCTACACCTTC.

The chain employs TRBV5-1 and TRBJ2-1; D may be TRBD1 (6 bases). CDR1 is SGHRS, CDR2 YFSETQ, per germline. Trimming removed 3 bases at V and 2 bases at J, with 12 bases between. CDR3 size: 15 residues. The CDR3 here is CASSSNPGAYNEQFF. The CDR3 DNA reads as TGCGCCAGCAGCTCGAACCCAGGGGCCTACAATGAGCAGTTCTTC. Combining the CDR3 with reference TRBV5-1 and TRBJ2-1 gives the whole variable domain KAGVTQTPRYLIKTRGQQVTLSCSPISGHRSVSWYQQTPGQGLQFLFEYFSETQRNKGNFPGRFSGRQFSNSRSEMNVSTLELGDSALYLCASSSNPGAYNEQFFGPGTRLTVL.

This clonotype was counted a few times. The chain combines TRBV5-5 with TRBJ1-2; D is unresolved. The CDR3 sequence is 14 residues long. Trimming pared 3 bases from V and 6 bases from J, leaving 15 bases between. The germline CDR1 and CDR2 sequences are SGHKS and YYEKEE (reference sequence). The CDR3 DNA is TGTGCCAGCAGCTCCTCGTCCGGGTACGATGGCTACACCTTC. It encodes CASSSSSGYDGYTF.